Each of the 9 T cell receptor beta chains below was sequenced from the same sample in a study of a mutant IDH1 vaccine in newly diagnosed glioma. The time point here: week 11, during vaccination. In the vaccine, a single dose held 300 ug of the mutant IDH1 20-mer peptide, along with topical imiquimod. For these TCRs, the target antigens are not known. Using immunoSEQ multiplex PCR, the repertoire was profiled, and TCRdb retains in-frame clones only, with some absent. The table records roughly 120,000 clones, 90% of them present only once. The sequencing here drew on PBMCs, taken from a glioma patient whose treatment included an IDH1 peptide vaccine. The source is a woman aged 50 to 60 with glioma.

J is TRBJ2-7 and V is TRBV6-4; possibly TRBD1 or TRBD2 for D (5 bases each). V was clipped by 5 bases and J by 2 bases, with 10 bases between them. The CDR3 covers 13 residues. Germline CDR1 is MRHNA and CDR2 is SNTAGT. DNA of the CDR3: TGTGCCAGCAGTAAGGGACCTACCTACGAGCAGTACTTC. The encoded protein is CASSKGPTYEQYF.

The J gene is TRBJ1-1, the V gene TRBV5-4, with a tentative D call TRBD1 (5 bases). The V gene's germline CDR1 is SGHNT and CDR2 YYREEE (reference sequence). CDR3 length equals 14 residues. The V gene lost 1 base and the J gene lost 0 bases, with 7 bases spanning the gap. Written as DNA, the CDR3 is TGTGCCAGCAGCTTGACAGGTGTGAACACTGAAGCTTTCTTT. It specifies CASSLTGVNTEAFF.

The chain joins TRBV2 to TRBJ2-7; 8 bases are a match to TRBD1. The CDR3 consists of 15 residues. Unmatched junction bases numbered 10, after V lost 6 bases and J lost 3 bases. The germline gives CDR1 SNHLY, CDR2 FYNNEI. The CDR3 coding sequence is TGTGCCAGCAGCAAGGAGGGGACAGGATTCTACGAGCAGTACTTC. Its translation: CASSKEGTGFYEQYF.

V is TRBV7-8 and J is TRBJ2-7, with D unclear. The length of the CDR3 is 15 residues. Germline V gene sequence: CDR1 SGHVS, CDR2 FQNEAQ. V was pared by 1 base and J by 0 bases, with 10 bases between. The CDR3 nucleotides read TGTGCCAGCAGCTTAGTAGCCCCGTCCTCCTACGAGCAGTACTTC. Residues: CASSLVAPSSYEQYF.

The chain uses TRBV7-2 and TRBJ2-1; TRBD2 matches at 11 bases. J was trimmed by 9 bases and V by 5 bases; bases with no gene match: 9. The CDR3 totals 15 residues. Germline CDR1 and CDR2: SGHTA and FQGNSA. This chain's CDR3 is CASSPRSGRAAEQFF. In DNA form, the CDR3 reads TGTGCCAGCAGCCCCCGTAGCGGGAGGGCCGCTGAGCAGTTCTTC. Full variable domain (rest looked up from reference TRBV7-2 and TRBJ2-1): GAGVSQSPSNKVTEKGKDVELRCDPISGHTALYWYRQSLGQGLEFLIYFQGNSAPDKSGLPSDRFSAERTGGSVSTLTIQRTQQEDSAVYLCASSPRSGRAAEQFFGPGTRLTVL.

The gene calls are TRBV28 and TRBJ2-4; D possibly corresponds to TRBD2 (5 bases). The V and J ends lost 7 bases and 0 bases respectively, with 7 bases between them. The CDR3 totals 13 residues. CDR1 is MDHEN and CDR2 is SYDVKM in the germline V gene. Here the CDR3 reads CASNGGAKNIQYF. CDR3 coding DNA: TGTGCCAGCAACGGAGGAGCCAAAAACATTCAGTACTTC.

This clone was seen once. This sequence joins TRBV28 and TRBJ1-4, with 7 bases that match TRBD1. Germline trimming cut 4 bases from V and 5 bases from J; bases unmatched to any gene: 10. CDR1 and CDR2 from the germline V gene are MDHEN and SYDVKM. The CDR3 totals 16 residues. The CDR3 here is CASSSISTGRNEKLFF. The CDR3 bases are TGTGCCAGCAGTTCAATCTCGACAGGGAGGAATGAAAAACTGTTTTTT.

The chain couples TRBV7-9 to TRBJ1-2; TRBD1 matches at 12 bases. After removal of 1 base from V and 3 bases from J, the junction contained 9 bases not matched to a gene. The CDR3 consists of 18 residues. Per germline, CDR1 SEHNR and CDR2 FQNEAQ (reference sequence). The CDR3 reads CASSLVPGQGAPHYGYTF. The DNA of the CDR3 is TGTGCCAGCAGCTTAGTCCCGGGACAGGGGGCGCCTCACTATGGCTACACCTTC.

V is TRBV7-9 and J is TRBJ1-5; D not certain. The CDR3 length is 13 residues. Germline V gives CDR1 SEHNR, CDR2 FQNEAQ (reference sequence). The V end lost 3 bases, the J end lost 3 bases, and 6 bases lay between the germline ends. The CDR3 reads CASSFGSNQPQHF. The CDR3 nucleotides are TGTGCCAGCAGCTTTGGGTCCAATCAGCCCCAGCATTTT.